This T cell receptor beta chain appears in the sequencing data of a study of T cells in women clearing cervical HPV infection. With regard to this clone: The observed sequence ends 3 residues before the CDR3 terminus, with the missing tail filled in from the germline J gene.

Here immunoSEQ multiplex PCR was the method, and the copy in TCRdb shows in-frame clones only, minus some. This listing includes around 23,000 clones. Germline CDR1 is DFQATT and CDR2 is SNEGSKA (reference sequence). CDR3 length: 14 amino acids. The V gene end was trimmed by 6 bases and the J gene end by 3 bases; junction bases not matched to a gene: 9. This TCR was sampled from a woman aged 18 to 69 with a cervical HPV16 infection that either progressed to CIN3+ or cleared (not recorded which). The chain recombines TRBV20-1 with TRBJ2-7, with 9 bases that match TRBD1. Sequenced material: blood buffy coat. The sequenced CDR3 bases are TGCAGTGCCAATCCCGGGACAGGGCGCTACGAG. This codes for CSANPGTGRYE. The full CDR3 protein is CSANPGTGRYEQYF.